A single sample is the source of the 16 T cell receptor beta chains below, sequenced in a study of identical twins. Using its own MiXCR run on the 5' RACE reads, TCRdb lists one record per CDR3 protein. This sample yields around 690,000 distinct CDR3 sequences, of which about 20% are seen a single time; 4% to 5.5% belongs to the top ten. The same sample was also studied in work on T cells expressing NK-cell markers.

The source material was PBMCs. The source is a woman under 30 in good health.

At least ten counts were recorded for this clonotype. The chain combines TRBV7-2 with TRBJ2-2; the match to TRBD1 covers 7 bases. The CDR3 has 14 residues. V shed 3 bases and J 4 bases; nucleotides not matched to a gene: 2. Germline values: CDR1 SGHTA, CDR2 FQGNSA. CDR3 bases: TGTGCCAGCAGCTTCGACAGGGCCACCGGGGAGCTGTTTTTT. This sequence encodes CASSFDRATGELFF.

Only a few counts were recorded for this clonotype. The rearrangement joins TRBV20-1 to TRBJ2-7; D tentatively fits TRBD1 or TRBD2 (5 bases each). In germline, CDR1 is DFQATT, CDR2 SNEGSKA (reference sequence). Deletions cut 5 bases from V and 0 bases from J, with 11 bases between. CDR3 length: 13 residues. The CDR3 sequence is CSAPRDASYEQYF. The DNA of the CDR3 is TGCAGTGCTCCACGGGACGCCTCCTACGAGCAGTACTTC.

The V call is TRBV20-1, the J call TRBJ2-5; 10 positions agree with TRBD2. Germline loops: CDR1 DFQATT, CDR2 SNEGSKA (reference sequence). J was trimmed by 1 base and V by 3 bases; bases with no gene match: 8. The CDR3 sequence is 16 residues long. The CDR3 loop is CSASFLAGVPQETQYF. The CDR3 coding sequence is TGCAGTGCTAGCTTTCTAGCGGGAGTGCCCCAAGAGACCCAGTACTTC.

This clonotype has ten or more counts. The chain combines TRBV5-1 with TRBJ2-7; D uncertain. This CDR3 spans 14 amino acids. The V gene lost 0 bases and the J gene lost 3 bases, with 10 bases spanning the gap. The germline gives CDR1 SGHRS, CDR2 YFSETQ. CDR3 loop: CASSLAGLGYEQYF. The CDR3 DNA sequence: TGCGCCAGCAGCTTGGCCGGGTTAGGCTACGAGCAGTACTTC.

The chain is built from TRBV29-1 and TRBJ2-1; TRBD2 aligns across 12 bases. Germline CDR1 and CDR2: SQVTM and ANQGSEA. J was trimmed by 5 bases and V by 3 bases; bases with no gene match: 8. The CDR3 is made up of 16 amino acids. CDR3: CSVDPPTSGGNNEQFF. The CDR3 nucleotides are TGCAGCGTTGACCCCCCGACTAGCGGGGGAAACAATGAGCAGTTCTTC.

This clonotype was seen at least ten times. This chain links TRBV6-5 with TRBJ1-1; TRBD1 might be the D (6 bases). CDR1 is MNHEY and CDR2 is SVGAGI in the germline V gene. This CDR3 contains 18 residues. V was pared by 1 base and J by 0 bases, with 18 bases between. CDR3 sequence: CASSYYSRHRAMNTEAFF. CDR3 DNA: TGTGCCAGCAGTTACTACAGTAGGCACAGGGCGATGAACACTGAAGCTTTCTTT.

This chain joins TRBV20-1 and TRBJ2-1; a possible D gene is TRBD2 (6 bases). CDR1 and CDR2 from the germline V gene are DFQATT and SNEGSKA (reference sequence). V lost 1 base and J lost 4, with 17 bases in between. This CDR3 is built from 16 residues. The CDR3 protein is CSARAAGAVSYNEQFF. CDR3 in DNA: TGCAGTGCTAGAGCAGCGGGCGCAGTTTCATACAATGAGCAGTTCTTC.

V usage is TRBV5-1 and J usage is TRBJ1-2; D gene unclear. The ends were cut back, 7 bases at V and 8 bases at J, with 18 bases in the middle. The germline CDR1 and CDR2 sequences are SGHRS and YFSETQ. The CDR3 totals 13 residues. The CDR3 bases are TGCGCCAGCTCTCCAGGTGGGCGCCCGGGCTACACCTTC. It yields the protein CASSPGGRPGYTF.

In this sample, this clonotype turned up a few times. The J gene is TRBJ2-3, the V gene TRBV20-1; D might be TRBD1 (5 bases). Germline V gene lookup returns CDR1 DFQATT and CDR2 SNEGSKA (reference sequence). V lost 5 bases and J 3 bases, leaving 15 bases between the germline ends. The length of the CDR3 is 14 residues. CDR3 nucleotides: TGCAGTGCTCGCGCGATTAAGGGGACAGATACGCAGTATTTT. Its translation is CSARAIKGTDTQYF.

This clonotype has ten or more counts. The chain uses TRBV5-6 and TRBJ2-3; D possibly matches TRBD1 or TRBD2 (5 bases each). Germline loops: CDR1 SGHDT, CDR2 YYEEEE. V was shortened by 3 bases and J by 6 bases, with 20 bases between the two germline ends. This CDR3 comprises 16 residues. The CDR3 DNA is TGTGCCAGCAGCTCGGAGGTCATGGGTAGGGACGATACGCAGTATTTT. This codes for CASSSEVMGRDDTQYF.

The sample holds a few counts of this clonotype. This chain joins TRBV6-1 and TRBJ2-7, with a possible D match to TRBD1 (5 bases). The CDR3 runs 14 residues. Trimming cost V 8 bases and J 0 bases, with 14 bases left between them. Per germline, CDR1 MNHNS and CDR2 SASEGT. The CDR3 spells CASLDQGASYEQYF. CDR3 nucleotides: TGTGCCAGCCTGGACCAGGGCGCCTCCTACGAGCAGTACTTC.

The chain combines TRBV10-3 with TRBJ2-3; D perhaps matches TRBD1 (5 bases). Between the trimmed V and J ends, which lost 8 bases and 5 bases, there was a span of 20 bases. Germline assignment: CDR1 ENHRY and CDR2 SYGVKD. This CDR3 has 15 amino acids. This CDR3 reads CAIGSLRQGIDTQYF. As DNA, the CDR3 is TGTGCCATCGGCTCGTTGCGGCAGGGCATAGATACGCAGTATTTT.

The chain has TRBV7-9 and TRBJ2-1; D could derive from TRBD1 or TRBD2 (5 bases each). Trimming stripped 4 bases from V and 12 bases from J, with 19 bases between. This CDR3 is built from 14 residues. Germline assignment: CDR1 SEHNR and CDR2 FQNEAQ (reference sequence). As DNA, the CDR3 is TGTGCCAGCAGCTCAAGGACTCCTCGTCAGGGGCAGTTCTTC. It yields the protein CASSSRTPRQGQFF. The whole variable domain, filled in from reference TRBV7-9 and TRBJ2-1, reads DTGVSQNPRHKITKRGQNVTFRCDPISEHNRLYWYRQTLGQGPEFLTYFQNEAQLEKSRLLSDRFSAERPKGSFSTLEIQRTEQGDSAMYLCASSSRTPRQGQFFGPGTRLTVL.

This clonotype has ten or more counts. An end of the junction does not agree with germline; a read error may underlie this. This sequence joins TRBV5-1 and TRBJ2-1; the D is unclear. The CDR3 consists of 13 residues. Germline V gives CDR1 SGHRS, CDR2 YFSETQ. CDR3 in DNA: TGTGCCAGCAGCTTGGTAGGATACAATGAGCAGTTCTTC. It encodes CASSLVGYNEQFF.

The V call is TRBV12-3 or TRBV12-4, the J call TRBJ2-1, with D tentatively TRBD1 (5 bases). The CDR3 totals 14 residues. With 4 bases removed from V and 7 bases from J, the gap between germline ends came to 14 bases. The CDR3 sequence: CASSYRTLVNEQFF. The CDR3 DNA sequence: TGTGCCAGCAGTTACAGGACATTGGTTAATGAGCAGTTCTTC.

This chain joins TRBV4-1 and TRBJ2-5; D is tentatively TRBD1 or TRBD2 (5 bases each). V lost 4 bases and J 1 base, leaving 10 bases between the germline ends. The length of the CDR3 is 14 residues. The germline CDR1 and CDR2 sequences are MGHRA and YSYEKL. The DNA of the CDR3 is TGCGCCAGCAGCCGCCGGGACGTCCAAGAGACCCAGTACTTC. Its translation: CASSRRDVQETQYF.